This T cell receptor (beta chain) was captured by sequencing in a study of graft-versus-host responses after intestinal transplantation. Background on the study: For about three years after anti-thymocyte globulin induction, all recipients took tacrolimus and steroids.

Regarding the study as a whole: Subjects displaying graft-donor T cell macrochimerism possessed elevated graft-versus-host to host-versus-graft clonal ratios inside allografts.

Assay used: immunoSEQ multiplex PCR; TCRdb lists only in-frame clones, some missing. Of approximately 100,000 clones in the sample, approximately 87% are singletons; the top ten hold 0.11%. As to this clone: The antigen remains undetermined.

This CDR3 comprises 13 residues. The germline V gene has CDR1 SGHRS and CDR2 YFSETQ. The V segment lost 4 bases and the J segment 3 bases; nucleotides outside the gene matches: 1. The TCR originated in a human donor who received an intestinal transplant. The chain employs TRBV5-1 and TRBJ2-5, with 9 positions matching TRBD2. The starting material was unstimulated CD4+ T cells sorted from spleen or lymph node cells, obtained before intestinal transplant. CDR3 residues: CASSRGGEETQYF. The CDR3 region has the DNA TGCGCCAGCAGCCGCGGGGGGGAAGAGACCCAGTACTTC. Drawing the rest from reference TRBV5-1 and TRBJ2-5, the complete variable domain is KAGVTQTPRYLIKTRGQQVTLSCSPISGHRSVSWYQQTPGQGLQFLFEYFSETQRNKGNFPGRFSGRQFSNSRSEMNVSTLELGDSALYLCASSRGGEETQYFGPGTRLLVL.